The present T cell receptor (beta chain) was sequenced within a study of blood T cell repertoires in COVID-19. For the study at large: The United States, Italy and Spain provided the acute and convalescent COVID-19 samples. Sample material is recorded as cDNA or gDNA derived from T cells, B-cell-depleted T cells, or PBMCs.

Germline V gene data show CDR1 as GTSNPN and CDR2 as SVGIG (reference sequence). The V gene end was trimmed by 3 bases and the J gene end by 8 bases; junction bases not matched to a gene: 7. The CDR3 has 14 amino acids. Authors' analysis steps: Estimates of nucleated cell counts were drawn from the amplification of reference gene primers. The table came from immunoSEQ multiplex PCR; TCRdb's copy has only in-frame clones and leaves some out. V and J calls plus clone size are reproduced from that table; the DNA served to infer D and trimming. Of about 360,000 clones listed, more than 85% are singletons.

The receptor comes from a human donor in a cohort sampled during active COVID-19. J is TRBJ1-1 and V is TRBV30; the match to TRBD1 covers 12 bases. Source material: peripheral blood. CDR3 in DNA: TGTGCCTGGAGGGCCGGGACAGGGGGCGCCGAAGCTTTCTTT. It codes for CAWRAGTGGAEAFF. Drawing the rest from reference TRBV30 and TRBJ1-1, the complete variable domain is SQTIHQWPATLVQPVGSPLSLECTVEGTSNPNLYWYRQAAGRGLQLLFYSVGIGQISSEVPQNLSASRPQDRQFILSSKKLLLSDSGFYLCAWRAGTGGAEAFFGQGTRLTVV.